The source of this T cell receptor (beta chain) is a study of blood T cell repertoires in COVID-19. Study overall: Acute and convalescent COVID-19 samples came from the United States, Italy and Spain.

The participants were between about 18 and 89 years old and came from 20 to 30 US areas. The recovered donors of Cohort 3 showed two negative PCRs, clearance, or symptom resolution. The CDR3 extends over 14 amino acids. The ends were cut back, 0 bases at V and 8 bases at J, with 14 bases in the middle. Germline V gene sequence: CDR1 SGDLS, CDR2 YYNGEE. Original methodology: Reference gene primer amplification in the assay estimated nucleated cell counts. TCRdb's copy holds only in-frame clones and misses some; the assay was immunoSEQ multiplex PCR. D and trimming come from the DNA, and the V and J calls and clone size come from that table. This table holds about 300,000 clones, roughly 87% found once.

This clonotype originated in a woman under 40 who had recovered from COVID-19. The rearrangement links TRBV9 to TRBJ1-1, with D perhaps matching TRBD1 (6 bases). Sample: PBMCs or T cells enriched from blood (not recorded which). CDR3 nucleotides: TGTGCCAGCAGCGTAGGAGGACAGCTCACCGAAGCTTTCTTT. It is translated as CASSVGGQLTEAFF.